This T cell receptor beta chain was observed in a study of T cell changes during pregnancy in multiple sclerosis. Assay used: immunoSEQ multiplex PCR; TCRdb lists only in-frame clones, some missing. The sample lists approximately 40,000 clones, just under 95% occurring once. CDR3 length: 16 residues. Germline V lookup: CDR1 MNHNY, CDR2 SVGAGI (reference sequence). J gave up 2 bases and V 7 bases, and 12 bases lay outside the gene matches. The chain combines TRBV6-6 with TRBJ2-7; 9 nucleotides align to TRBD2. The source material was CD8+ T cells from peripheral blood mononuclear cells, sampled in the third trimester of pregnancy. The receptor was derived from a female donor with multiple sclerosis, enrolled in a pregnancy study. The CDR3 DNA is TGTGCCAGCACGGACCTAGCGCGGGGGGGGACCTACGAGCAGTACTTC. Residues: CASTDLARGGTYEQYF.